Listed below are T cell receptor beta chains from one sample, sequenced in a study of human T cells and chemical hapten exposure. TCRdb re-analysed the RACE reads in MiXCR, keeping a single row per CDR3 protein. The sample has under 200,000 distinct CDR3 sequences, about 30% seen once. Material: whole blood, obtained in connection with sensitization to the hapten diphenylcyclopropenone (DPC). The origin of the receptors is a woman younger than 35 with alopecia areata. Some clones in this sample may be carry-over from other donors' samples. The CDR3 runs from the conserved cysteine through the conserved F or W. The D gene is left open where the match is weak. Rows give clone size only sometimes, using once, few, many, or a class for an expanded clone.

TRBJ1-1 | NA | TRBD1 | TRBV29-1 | CSVGTVRLNTEAFF
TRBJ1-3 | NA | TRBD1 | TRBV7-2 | CASSSGRTGARNTIYF
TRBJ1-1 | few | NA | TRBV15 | CATSRAGDFWLDTEAFF
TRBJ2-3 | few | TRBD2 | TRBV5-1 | CASSLVAGGITDTQYF
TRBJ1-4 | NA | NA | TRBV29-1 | CSVGGINEKLFF
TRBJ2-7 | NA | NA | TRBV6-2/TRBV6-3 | CASSYAAYEQYF
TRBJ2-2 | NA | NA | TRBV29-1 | CSAKVGGTGELFF
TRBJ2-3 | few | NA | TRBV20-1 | CSAVWVYLPDTQYF
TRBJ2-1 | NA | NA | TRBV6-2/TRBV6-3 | CASISPLAGNEQFF
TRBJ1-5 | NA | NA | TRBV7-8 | CASSLAGFGQPQHF
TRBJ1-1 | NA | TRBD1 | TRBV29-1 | CSVGDRDAFF
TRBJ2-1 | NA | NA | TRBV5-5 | CASSLIADTYNEQFF
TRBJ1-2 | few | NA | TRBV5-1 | CASKFGDHYGYTF
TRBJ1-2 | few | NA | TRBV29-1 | CSVTRDLNLGGYTF
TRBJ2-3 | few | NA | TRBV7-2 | CASSLAGRTDTQYF
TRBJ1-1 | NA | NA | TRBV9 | CASSVGVAGPNTEAFF
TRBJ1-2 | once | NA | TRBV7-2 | CASSLEAHYGYTF
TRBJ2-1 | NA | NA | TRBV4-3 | CASSQADRFGEGEQFF